What follows are 24 T cell receptor beta chains derived from one specimen sequenced in a study of T cells in Graves' hyperthyroidism and ophthalmopathy. RNA transcripts gave rise to amplified TCR beta CDR3 regions. The TCR CDR3 was amplified in a first-round RT-PCR using the HTBI primer set. TCRdb itself ran the multiplex PCR reads through MiXCR, one entry per CDR3 protein. Here the sample spans more than 550,000 distinct CDR3 sequences, 15% to 20% being singletons. Sequencing was done on a sample of blood. These receptors all come from a man aged 50 to 60 with Graves' hyperthyroidism.

This clonotype was observed at least ten times. The chain recombines TRBV29-1 with TRBJ2-1; D might be TRBD2 (6 bases). V was pared by 1 base and J by 0 bases, with 19 bases between. Germline CDR1 is SQVTM and CDR2 is ANQGSEA. There are 18 residues in the CDR3. CDR3 nucleotides: TGCAGCGTTGAAGCCTACGGTCTAGCGATGAGCTCCTACAATGAGCAGTTCTTC. It translates to CSVEAYGLAMSSYNEQFF.

This clonotype was seen many times. The CDR3 spells CASSSGLRAFF. The CDR3 nucleotides read TGTGCCAGCAGTTCAGGACTTAGAGCTTTCTTT. The gene calls are TRBV28 and TRBJ1-1; D gene uncertain. V was pared by 4 bases and J by 10 bases, with 10 bases between. The germline V gene has CDR1 MDHEN and CDR2 SYDVKM. This CDR3 comprises 11 residues.

This clonotype was counted many times. The rearrangement links TRBV7-9 to TRBJ2-2; D may be TRBD2 (6 bases). CDR1 is SEHNR and CDR2 is FQNEAQ in the germline V gene (reference sequence). Trimming took 1 base from V and 2 from J, leaving 8 bases between them. The CDR3 is 15 amino acids. The CDR3 protein is CASSLVGGNTGELFF. The CDR3 DNA is TGTGCCAGCAGCTTAGTCGGGGGAAACACCGGGGAGCTGTTTTTT.

The V call is TRBV7-9, the J call TRBJ1-2; TRBD1 agrees at 10 bases. Germline V CDR1 and CDR2: SEHNR, FQNEAQ (reference sequence). The CDR3 runs 14 residues. With 5 bases clipped from V and 6 bases from J, the junction kept 6 bases outside the gene matches. CDR3 nucleotides: TGTGCCAGCAGCCCCGCCGGGACAGGGGATGGCTACACCTTC. It yields the protein CASSPAGTGDGYTF.

In this sample, this clonotype turned up many times. The CDR3, as DNA: TGTGCCAGCAGCTTGGGCTCGGGGAGGGGAGTAGGTCAGCCCCAGCATTTT. It codes for CASSLGSGRGVGQPQHF. V is TRBV7-2 and J is TRBJ1-5, with a weak D call TRBD1 (5 bases). V lost 3 bases to trimming and J lost 6 bases, with 21 bases between them. Germline CDR1 SGHTA, CDR2 FQGNSA. The CDR3 is 17 residues long.

In this sample, this clonotype turned up many times. The gene calls are TRBV6-1 and TRBJ1-5, with D hard to call. In germline, CDR1 is MNHNS, CDR2 SASEGT. CDR3 size: 14 residues. V lost 1 base to trimming and J lost 0 bases, with 4 bases between them. The CDR3 nucleotides read TGTGCCAGCAGTGAAGTATATAGCAATCAGCCCCAGCATTTT. It codes for CASSEVYSNQPQHF.

The genes are TRBV3-1 and TRBJ2-3, with 9 bases aligning to TRBD2. CDR1 LGHDT and CDR2 YNNKEL come from the germline V gene (reference sequence). V was pared by 4 bases and J by 7 bases, with 6 bases of the junction left unmatched. The CDR3 has 14 residues. Here the CDR3 DNA reads TGTGCCAGCAGCCTCCGGACTAGCGATCATACGCAGTATTTT. It is translated as CASSLRTSDHTQYF.

J is TRBJ2-1 and V is TRBV4-1, with 8 bases fitting TRBD1. The CDR3 covers 11 residues. V lost 6 bases and J lost 8; bases outside the gene matches: 0. CDR1 and CDR2 from the germline V gene are MGHRA and YSYEKL. CDR3 DNA: TGCGCCAGCAGACAGGGGGATGAGCAGTTCTTC. Residues: CASRQGDEQFF.

In nucleotides, the CDR3 is TGCAGTGCTGAAGAAGCTAACTATGGCTACACCTTC. Its translation: CSAEEANYGYTF. V is TRBV20-1 and J is TRBJ1-2; no definite D call. This CDR3 comprises 12 residues. V was clipped by 5 bases and J by 0 bases, with 7 bases between them. Germline assignment: CDR1 DFQATT and CDR2 SNEGSKA (reference sequence).

The chain carries TRBV30 and TRBJ2-6, with D possibly TRBD2 on 5 matching bases. Trimming took 0 bases from V and 2 from J, leaving 8 bases between them. CDR3 length: 15 amino acids. Germline loops: CDR1 GTSNPN, CDR2 SVGIG (reference sequence). CDR3 region: CAWSVWGAGANVLTF. CDR3 coding DNA: TGTGCCTGGAGTGTATGGGGAGCTGGGGCCAACGTCCTGACTTTC. The full variable domain, with the rest looked up from reference TRBV30 and TRBJ2-6, is SQTIHQWPATLVQPVGSPLSLECTVEGTSNPNLYWYRQAAGRGLQLLFYSVGIGQISSEVPQNLSASRPQDRQFILSSKKLLLSDSGFYLCAWSVWGAGANVLTFGAGSRLTVL.

This clonotype has just a few counts. V gene TRBV29-1 combines with J gene TRBJ1-2; no definite D call. The ends were cut back, 2 bases at V and 7 bases at J, with 17 bases in the middle. This CDR3 has 14 residues. Germline V CDR1 and CDR2: SQVTM, ANQGSEA. This CDR3 is CSVENGPIPSGYTF. The CDR3 DNA is TGCAGCGTTGAAAACGGACCGATACCTAGTGGCTACACCTTC.

The table lists this clonotype with many counts. J is TRBJ2-7 and V is TRBV12-5; 10 bases are a match to TRBD1. V lost 6 bases, J lost 3 bases, and 8 bases stayed unmatched. The CDR3 runs 15 residues. Per the germline V gene, CDR1 is LGHNT and CDR2 is FRNRAP. CDR3 DNA: TGTGCTAGTGGCAACTCCAGGACAGGGGGCTACGAGCAGTACTTC. Residues: CASGNSRTGGYEQYF.

For this clonotype: This may be a read error, as it is one base from a much larger clone. Likely a read error: the CDR3 ends without its conserved phenylalanine or tryptophan. The chain links TRBV27 to TRBJ2-7; 9 bases are a match to TRBD1. This CDR3 region has 15 residues. Per germline, CDR1 MNHEY and CDR2 SMNVEV (reference sequence). The V segment lost 6 bases and the J segment 2 bases; nucleotides outside the gene matches: 8. The CDR3 nucleotides read TGTGCCAGCAGCATTTTCCGGACAGGGGCCTACGAGCAGTACTTG. Translation: CASSIFRTGAYEQYL.

This clonotype was observed many times. The chain couples TRBV6-1 to TRBJ1-5; the match to TRBD1 covers 9 bases. This CDR3 spans 15 amino acids. With 6 bases clipped from V and 0 bases from J, the junction kept 3 bases outside the gene matches. Per the germline V gene, CDR1 is MNHNS and CDR2 is SASEGT. CDR3 nucleotides: TGTGCCAGCAGGCGGACAGGGGATAGCAATCAGCCCCAGCATTTT. This translates into CASRRTGDSNQPQHF.

Only a few counts were recorded for this clonotype. The rearrangement joins TRBV3-1 to TRBJ1-1; possibly TRBD1 for D (5 bases). This CDR3 is 18 amino acids long. CDR1 and CDR2 from the germline V gene are LGHDT and YNNKEL (reference sequence). V lost 0 bases and J lost 0, with 17 bases in between. Here the CDR3 reads CASSQDPRQSSMNTEAFF. The CDR3 coding sequence is TGTGCCAGCAGCCAAGACCCAAGACAGAGTTCGATGAACACTGAAGCTTTCTTT.

Ten or more counts support this clonotype. This sequence joins TRBV2 and TRBJ2-5; D might be TRBD1 or TRBD2, each matching 5 bases. Per the germline V gene, CDR1 is SNHLY and CDR2 is FYNNEI. CDR3 size: 13 residues. V shed 3 bases and J shed 9 bases, with 14 bases lying between them. CDR3 DNA sequence: TGTGCCAGCAGTGAGCAGGGACGAGGGGCCCAGTACTTC. Its protein product is CASSEQGRGAQYF.

The rearrangement links TRBV4-1 to TRBJ2-7; D is unclear. The germline gives CDR1 MGHRA, CDR2 YSYEKL. The CDR3 extends over 13 amino acids. The ends were cut back, 2 bases at V and 2 bases at J, with 7 bases in the middle. CDR3 nucleotide sequence: TGCGCCAGCAGCCAAATCCAGGCCTACGAGCAGTACTTC. Translation: CASSQIQAYEQYF.

This clonotype has at least ten counts. This chain joins TRBV3-1 and TRBJ2-7; tentative D call: TRBD2 (5 bases). Trimming shortened V by 4 bases and J by 6 bases, and 16 bases separated the two germline ends. Germline CDR1 LGHDT, CDR2 YNNKEL (reference sequence). The CDR3 is 14 amino acids. CDR3: CASSPSPTGIEQYF. The CDR3 DNA follows: TGTGCCAGCAGCCCCTCACCCACGGGGATCGAGCAGTACTTC.

This clonotype appeared many times. The gene calls are TRBV18 and TRBJ2-7; 10 bases map to TRBD2. Germline assignment: CDR1 KGHSH and CDR2 LQKENI. The trim removed 3 bases at V and 5 bases at J, leaving 4 bases unmatched. The CDR3 contains 14 residues. The CDR3 spells CASSPGLAVDEQYF. The CDR3 nucleotides are TGTGCCAGCTCACCTGGACTAGCGGTGGACGAGCAGTACTTC.

This clonotype was counted many times. The genes are TRBV6-6 and TRBJ2-5, with D perhaps matching TRBD1 (5 bases). Trimming cost V 2 bases and J 1 base, with 8 bases left between them. There are 14 residues in the CDR3. Per the germline V gene, CDR1 is MNHNY and CDR2 is SVGAGI (reference sequence). CDR3 sequence: CASSYDSVQETQYF. For the CDR3, the DNA is TGTGCCAGCAGTTACGACAGCGTCCAAGAGACCCAGTACTTC.

Turning to this clonotype: One end of the junction fails to match germline, which may point to a read error. The gene calls are TRBV5-4 and TRBJ2-2; 7 bases line up with TRBD1. CDR1 is SGHNT and CDR2 is YYREEE in the germline V gene (reference sequence). There are 14 residues in the CDR3. As DNA, the CDR3 is TGTGCCAGCAGCTTGGCAGGGGGTGCCGGGGAGCTGTCTTTT. Translation gives CASSLAGGAGELSF.

This clonotype was picked up many times. The genes are TRBV20-1 and TRBJ1-1; D gene uncertain. The ends were cut back, 6 bases at V and 7 bases at J, with 9 bases in the middle. This CDR3 is 10 amino acids long. In germline, CDR1 is DFQATT, CDR2 SNEGSKA (reference sequence). DNA of the CDR3: TGCAGTGCCGACGGCAATGAAGCTTTCTTT. Protein: CSADGNEAFF.

This chain links TRBV30 with TRBJ2-5; D could derive from TRBD1 or TRBD2 (5 bases each). Looked up from germline, CDR1 is GTSNPN and CDR2 is SVGIG (reference sequence). This CDR3 region has 13 residues. V gave up 1 base and J gave up 7 bases, with 13 bases separating them. Here the CDR3 DNA reads TGTGCCTGGAGTGGGGGCAGGGACGGGACCCAGTACTTC. Translated, it gives CAWSGGRDGTQYF.

This clonotype has at least ten counts. V is TRBV28 and J is TRBJ2-7; D is perhaps TRBD1 (5 bases). The ends were cut back, 3 bases at V and 4 bases at J, with 10 bases in the middle. CDR1 and CDR2 from the germline V gene are MDHEN and SYDVKM. This CDR3 spans 13 amino acids. CDR3 sequence (DNA): TGTGCCAGCAGTTTTCCGACAGATTACGAGCAGTACTTC. This sequence encodes CASSFPTDYEQYF. Using reference TRBV28 and TRBJ2-7 for the parts outside the CDR3, the full variable domain is DVKVTQSSRYLVKRTGEKVFLECVQDMDHENMFWYRQDPGLGLRLIYFSYDVKMKEKGDIPEGYSVSREKKERFSLILESASTNQTSMYLCASSFPTDYEQYFGPGTRLTVT.